This T cell receptor beta chain was sequenced in a study of blood T cell repertoires in COVID-19. Overall study: Both acute and convalescent COVID-19 samples were obtained from the United States, Italy and Spain. Sample material is recorded as cDNA or gDNA derived from T cells, B-cell-depleted T cells, or PBMCs.

Germline V gene lookup returns CDR1 LGHNA and CDR2 YSLEER. The CDR3 extends over 16 amino acids. With 1 base clipped from V and 5 bases from J, the junction kept 11 bases outside the gene matches. Original methodology: Estimates of nucleated cell counts were drawn from the amplification of reference gene primers. This table comes from immunoSEQ multiplex PCR, and its TCRdb copy is limited to in-frame clones, with some not included. The D gene and trimming were derived from the DNA, and the V and J assignments and clone size from that table. The data show about 260,000 clones, around four fifths seen once.

The chain employs TRBV4-3 and TRBJ2-7; the match to TRBD2 covers 7 bases. The clonotype was recovered from a man aged 55 to 70 with acute or convalescent COVID-19. The sequenced sample consisted of peripheral blood. The CDR3 region is CASSQVWGGGTNEQYF. The CDR3 DNA reads TGCGCCAGCAGCCAAGTCTGGGGGGGAGGAACGAACGAGCAGTACTTC.